These 18 T cell receptor beta chains were all obtained from the same sample, sequenced in a study of shared clonotypes between healthy human individuals. The assay was immunoSEQ multiplex PCR, and TCRdb's table has in-frame clones only and misses some. Among more than 400,000 clones, 90% to 97% were seen once, and the ten largest hold approximately 0.06%. The specimen was naive CD4+ T cells sorted from blood. Subset indicated: CD45RA+ positively selected. These receptors came from a woman aged 30 to 39 in good health.

This rearrangement joins TRBV5-1 to TRBJ2-5; D is perhaps TRBD1 or TRBD2 (6 bases each). The J call could be wrong; TRBJ2-7 is a better fit for the DNA end. The CDR3 sequence is 13 residues long. CDR1 and CDR2 (germline): SGHRS, YFSETQ. The CDR3, as DNA: TGCGCCAGCAGCAGGGGCGAGGGGGGCGAGCAGTACTTC. This encodes CASSRGEGGEQYF.

The rearrangement links TRBV27 to TRBJ1-5; 12 bases line up with TRBD1. V was pared by 2 bases and J by 7 bases, with 3 bases of the junction left unmatched. The CDR3 extends over 15 amino acids. The germline CDR1 and CDR2 sequences are MNHEY and SMNVEV (reference sequence). CDR3 DNA: TGTGCCAGCAGTTTAGGGACAGGGGGCGGCCAGCCCCAGCATTTT. Its translation is CASSLGTGGGQPQHF.

This chain joins TRBV28 and TRBJ2-6, with TRBD1 identical over 9 bases. The junction had 8 bases not matched to a gene; V was cut back by 4 bases and J by 1 base. CDR1 is MDHEN and CDR2 is SYDVKM in the germline V gene. The CDR3 has 18 residues. The CDR3 coding sequence is TGTGCCAGCAGTTGGGTCCTAGGGACAGGGTCTGGGGCCAACGTCCTGACTTTC. This translates into CASSWVLGTGSGANVLTF.

This sequence joins TRBV5-1 and TRBJ2-5; TRBD2 agrees at 12 bases. The germline CDR1 and CDR2 sequences are SGHRS and YFSETQ. This CDR3 spans 16 amino acids. Unmatched junction bases numbered 6, after V lost 1 base and J lost 5 bases. CDR3 nucleotide sequence: TGCGCCAGCAGCTTGTCAGGACTAGCGGGGTGGGAGACCCAGTACTTC. Translating it yields CASSLSGLAGWETQYF.

The chain joins TRBV5-1 to TRBJ2-5; D possibly corresponds to TRBD2 (6 bases). CDR3 length: 15 residues. Germline V lookup: CDR1 SGHRS, CDR2 YFSETQ. V was pared by 0 bases and J by 4 bases, with 13 bases between. The CDR3 DNA sequence: TGCGCCAGCAGCTTGGCCCGTAGGAGGGGAGAGACCCAGTACTTC. Translated, it gives CASSLARRRGETQYF.

The gene calls are TRBV5-4 and TRBJ1-1, with D uncertain. V lost 4 bases and J lost 0, with 7 bases in between. Germline CDR1 reads SGHNT; CDR2 reads YYREEE (reference sequence). The CDR3 loop spans 13 amino acids. This CDR3 is CASSAGLNTEAFF. The CDR3 coding sequence is TGTGCCAGCAGCGCGGGGTTGAACACTGAAGCTTTCTTT.

The V gene is TRBV27, the J gene TRBJ1-2; 8 bases align to TRBD1. Germline trimming cut 4 bases from V and 4 bases from J; bases unmatched to any gene: 5. This CDR3 is 14 amino acids long. The germline gives CDR1 MNHEY, CDR2 SMNVEV (reference sequence). This chain's CDR3 is CASSSDRAVYGYTF. The CDR3 DNA follows: TGTGCCAGCAGTTCGGACAGGGCGGTCTATGGCTACACCTTC.

V is TRBV7-9 and J is TRBJ2-7; D unclear. The V gene lost 7 bases and the J gene lost 3 bases, with 16 bases spanning the gap. The germline CDR1 and CDR2 sequences are SEHNR and FQNEAQ (reference sequence). This CDR3 has 14 amino acids. The CDR3 here is CASNLDGRIYEQYF. The CDR3 coding sequence is TGTGCCAGCAACTTGGACGGCAGAATCTACGAGCAGTACTTC.

The chain couples TRBV18 to TRBJ2-3, with 9 bases lining up with TRBD1. The germline gives CDR1 KGHSH, CDR2 LQKENI. J lost 3 bases, V lost 5 bases, and 12 bases had no gene match. The CDR3 is made up of 17 amino acids. DNA for the CDR3: TGTGCCAGCTCAACTCTGGACAGGGGTATGTTTACAGATACGCAGTATTTT. It translates to CASSTLDRGMFTDTQYF.

As concerns this clone: Other DNA variants within this sample encode the same CDR3. The chain recombines TRBV5-1 with TRBJ2-5; D not resolved. This CDR3 contains 12 residues. The germline gives CDR1 SGHRS, CDR2 YFSETQ. Trimming took off 0 bases at V and 4 bases at J, with 4 bases between the two ends. The CDR3 is CASSLDRETQYF. For the CDR3, the DNA is TGCGCCAGCAGCTTGGATCGAGAGACCCAGTACTTC.

This rearrangement joins TRBV10-3 to TRBJ2-7; a possible D gene is TRBD2 (6 bases). V lost 4 bases and J lost 3, with 13 bases in between. The CDR3 has 14 amino acids. In germline, CDR1 is ENHRY, CDR2 SYGVKD. CDR3 amino acids: CAISVGQEGYEQYF. CDR3 bases: TGTGCCATCAGTGTAGGCCAGGAGGGCTACGAGCAGTACTTC.

The chain couples TRBV19 to TRBJ2-1; no clear D. V lost 6 bases to trimming and J lost 8 bases, with 11 bases between them. Germline-derived CDR1 and CDR2 are LNHDA and SQIVND (reference sequence). This CDR3 has 12 amino acids. CDR3 protein: CASSPRSHEQFF. For the CDR3, the DNA is TGTGCCAGTAGCCCCCGATCCCATGAGCAGTTCTTC.

The gene calls are TRBV15 and TRBJ2-1; possibly TRBD1 or TRBD2 for D (5 bases each). Germline V gene data show CDR1 as LNHNV and CDR2 as YYDKDF (reference sequence). This CDR3 is 15 amino acids long. The germline V and J ends were trimmed by 0 bases and 6 bases, with 12 bases remaining between them. The CDR3 protein is CATSRDRGRANEQFF. The DNA of the CDR3 is TGTGCCACCAGCAGAGATCGGGGCAGAGCCAATGAGCAGTTCTTC.

The chain is built from TRBV2 and TRBJ2-7; the match to TRBD2 covers 7 bases. The germline V gene has CDR1 SNHLY and CDR2 FYNNEI. This CDR3 spans 13 amino acids. The ends lost 6 bases at V and 5 bases at J; junction bases unmatched: 7. The CDR3 bases are TGTGCCAGCAGGGTGGGCGGGGGTAACGAGCAGTACTTC. Its protein is CASRVGGGNEQYF.

The chain links TRBV6-1 to TRBJ2-2, with 8 bases that match TRBD1. The CDR3 length is 16 residues. CDR1 is MNHNS and CDR2 is SASEGT in the germline V gene. Losses at the gene ends were 4 bases for V and 3 bases for J; bases not matched to a gene: 7. CDR3 residues: CASSVGQGAHTGELFF. The CDR3 DNA follows: TGTGCCAGCAGTGTTGGGCAGGGGGCCCACACCGGGGAGCTGTTTTTT.

V gene TRBV9 combines with J gene TRBJ1-1; 7 bases agree with TRBD1. The CDR3 covers 17 residues. CDR1 is SGDLS, CDR2 YYNGEE, per germline. Losses at the gene ends were 3 bases for V and 1 base for J; bases not matched to a gene: 12. CDR3 loop: CASSGPTRGKTNTEAFF. The CDR3 coding sequence is TGTGCCAGCAGCGGCCCGACCAGGGGGAAAACGAACACTGAAGCTTTCTTT.

This chain joins TRBV9 and TRBJ2-1; D uncertain. Trimming stripped 0 bases from V and 8 bases from J, with 9 bases between. The CDR3 covers 13 residues. Per the germline V gene, CDR1 is SGDLS and CDR2 is YYNGEE. CDR3 nucleotides: TGTGCCAGCAGCGTAGGTATGAACTATGAGCAGTTCTTC. It is translated as CASSVGMNYEQFF.

This chain joins TRBV7-9 and TRBJ2-7; possibly TRBD2 for D (6 bases). Germline V gene lookup returns CDR1 SEHNR and CDR2 FQNEAQ (reference sequence). The length of the CDR3 is 14 residues. The V end lost 1 base, the J end lost 6 bases, and 13 bases lay between the germline ends. The DNA of the CDR3 is TGTGCCAGCAGCTTAGAAGTCGAGCGGGCCGAGCAGTACTTC. Residues: CASSLEVERAEQYF.